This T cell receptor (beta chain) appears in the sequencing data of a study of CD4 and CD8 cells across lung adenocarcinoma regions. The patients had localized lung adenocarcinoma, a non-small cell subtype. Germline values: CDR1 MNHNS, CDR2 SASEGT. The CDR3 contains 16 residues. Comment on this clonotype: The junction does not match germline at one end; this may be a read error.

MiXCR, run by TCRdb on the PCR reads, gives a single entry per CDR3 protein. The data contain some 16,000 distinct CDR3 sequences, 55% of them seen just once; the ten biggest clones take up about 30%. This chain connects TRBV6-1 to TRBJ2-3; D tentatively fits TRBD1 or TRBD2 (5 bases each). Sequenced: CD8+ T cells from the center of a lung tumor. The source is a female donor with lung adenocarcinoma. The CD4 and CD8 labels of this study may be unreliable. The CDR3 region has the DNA TGTGCCAGCATTTCCGGGGCGCTGTGTGCCACAGATACGCAGTATTTC. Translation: CASISGALCATDTQYF.